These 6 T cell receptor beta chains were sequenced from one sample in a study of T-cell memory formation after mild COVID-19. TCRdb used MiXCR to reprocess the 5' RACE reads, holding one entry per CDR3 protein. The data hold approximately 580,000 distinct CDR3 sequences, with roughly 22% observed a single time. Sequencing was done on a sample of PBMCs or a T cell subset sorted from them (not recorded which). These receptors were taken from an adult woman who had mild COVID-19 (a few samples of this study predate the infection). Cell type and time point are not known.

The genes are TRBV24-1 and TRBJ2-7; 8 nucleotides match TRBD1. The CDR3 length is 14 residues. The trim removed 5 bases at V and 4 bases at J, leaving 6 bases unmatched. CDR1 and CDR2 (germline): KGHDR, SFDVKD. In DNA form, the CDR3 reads TGTGCCACCAGTGCGGACAGGGAACCGTACGAGCAGTACTTC. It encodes CATSADREPYEQYF.

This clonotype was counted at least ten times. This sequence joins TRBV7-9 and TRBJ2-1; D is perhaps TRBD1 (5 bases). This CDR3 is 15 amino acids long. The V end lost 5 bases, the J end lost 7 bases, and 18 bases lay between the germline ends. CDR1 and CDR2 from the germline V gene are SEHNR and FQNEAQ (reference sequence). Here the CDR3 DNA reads TGTGCCAGCAGCCCCCGGCAGGGTTATGGAAATGAGCAGTTCTTC. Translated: CASSPRQGYGNEQFF. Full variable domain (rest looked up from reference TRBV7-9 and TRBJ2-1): DTGVSQNPRHKITKRGQNVTFRCDPISEHNRLYWYRQTLGQGPEFLTYFQNEAQLEKSRLLSDRFSAERPKGSFSTLEIQRTEQGDSAMYLCASSPRQGYGNEQFFGPGTRLTVL.

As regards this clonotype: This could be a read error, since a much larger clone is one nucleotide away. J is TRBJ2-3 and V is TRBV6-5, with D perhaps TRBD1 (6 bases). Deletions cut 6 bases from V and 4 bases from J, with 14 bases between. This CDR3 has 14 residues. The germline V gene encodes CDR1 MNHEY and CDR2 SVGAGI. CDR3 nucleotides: TGTGCCAGCAGGTCCCGGGACATCGCAGATACGCAGTATTTT. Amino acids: CASRSRDIADTQYF.

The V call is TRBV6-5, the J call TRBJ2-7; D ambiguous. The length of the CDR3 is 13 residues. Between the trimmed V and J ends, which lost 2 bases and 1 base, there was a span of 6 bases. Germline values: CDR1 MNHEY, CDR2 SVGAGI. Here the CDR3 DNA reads TGTGCCAGCAGTTACCGGCAGTCCTACGAGCAGTACTTC. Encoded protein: CASSYRQSYEQYF.

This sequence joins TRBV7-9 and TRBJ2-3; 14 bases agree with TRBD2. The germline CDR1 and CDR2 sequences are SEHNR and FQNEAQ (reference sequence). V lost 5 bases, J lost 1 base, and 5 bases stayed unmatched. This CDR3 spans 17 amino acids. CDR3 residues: CASSQTSGRAGTDTQYF. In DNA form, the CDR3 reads TGTGCCAGCAGCCAGACTAGCGGGAGGGCTGGCACAGATACGCAGTATTTT.

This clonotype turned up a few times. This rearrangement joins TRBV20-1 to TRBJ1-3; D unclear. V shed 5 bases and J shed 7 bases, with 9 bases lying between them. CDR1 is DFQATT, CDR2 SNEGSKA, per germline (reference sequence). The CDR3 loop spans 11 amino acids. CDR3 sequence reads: CSARRRNTIYF. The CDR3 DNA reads TGCAGTGCTCGTCGACGGAACACCATATATTTT.